This T cell receptor (beta chain) emerged from a study of blood T cell repertoires in COVID-19. Study background: Researchers got acute and convalescent COVID-19 samples from the United States, Italy and Spain. T cells, B-cell-depleted T cells, or PBMCs provided the cDNA or gDNA that served as material.

The CDR3 loop spans 13 amino acids. Per the germline V gene, CDR1 is SGHRS and CDR2 is YFSETQ. Worth noting for this clone: Germline and junction disagree at one end, which may indicate a read error.

Authors' analysis steps: Nucleated cell counts were estimated from reference gene primer amplification. Clones were sequenced by immunoSEQ multiplex PCR, and TCRdb holds only the in-frame ones, with some missing. D and trimming come from the DNA, and the V and J calls and clone size come from that table. The repertoire holds more than 4,000 clones, about nine tenths seen once, with less than 25% in the top ten. This TCR was sampled from a human donor in a cohort sampled during active COVID-19. V gene TRBV5-1 combines with J gene TRBJ2-7; unclear D gene. The material sequenced was peripheral blood. Here the CDR3 reads CASRLDGAYEQYF. Here the CDR3 DNA reads TGCGCCAGCAGATTGGACGGTGCCTACGAGCAGTACTTC.